Below are 14 T cell receptor beta chains sequenced from a single sample in a study of molecular identifiers for immune sequencing clone quantification. Each CDR3 protein gets one entry after TCRdb re-called the PCR reads with MiXCR. The profile shows about 500,000 distinct CDR3 sequences, about 21% of them singletons. Specimen: naive CD8+ T cells from blood, with Jurkat cell RNA spiked in. As to subset: FACS-sorted CD8+CD4-CCR7+CD45RA+ naive T cells. All receptors derive from a human donor in good health. Some libraries in this study had Jurkat cell RNA spiked in.

The chain employs TRBV6-2 or TRBV6-3 and TRBJ2-1; 7 bases line up with TRBD1. Trimming removed 6 bases from V and 10 bases from J; junction bases left unmatched: 12. Germline CDR1 is MNHEY and CDR2 is SVGEGT. The CDR3 extends over 14 amino acids. CDR3 in amino acids: CASSLSGGQSEQFF. In DNA form, the CDR3 reads TGTGCCAGCAGCCTCTCTGGGGGACAGTCGGAGCAGTTCTTC.

This rearrangement joins TRBV7-9 to TRBJ2-3; D may correspond to TRBD1 or TRBD2 (5 bases each). Germline V CDR1 and CDR2: SEHNR, FQNEAQ (reference sequence). The CDR3 is made up of 14 amino acids. Trimming removed 2 bases from V and 6 bases from J, with 12 bases in between. This CDR3 is CASSLPGPSDTQYF. The CDR3 DNA follows: TGTGCCAGCAGCTTACCGGGACCATCGGATACGCAGTATTTT.

This clonotype was seen repeatedly, ten times or more. The chain uses TRBV7-8 and TRBJ2-3; 10 nucleotides match TRBD2. CDR1 is SGHVS, CDR2 FQNEAQ, per germline. There are 16 residues in the CDR3. With 1 base clipped from V and 4 bases from J, the junction kept 5 bases outside the gene matches. CDR3 nucleotides: TGTGCCAGCAGCTTAGTCGCAGCGGGGGGGTCAGATACGCAGTATTTT. This sequence encodes CASSLVAAGGSDTQYF.

Details on this clonotype: The junction does not match germline at one end; this may be a read error. The chain links TRBV3-1 to TRBJ1-1, with a weak D call TRBD1 (6 bases). Per the germline V gene, CDR1 is LGHDT and CDR2 is YNNKEL (reference sequence). CDR3 length equals 16 residues. The CDR3 loop is CASSQVPGHMNSEAFF. In DNA form, the CDR3 reads TGTGCCAGCAGCCAAGTCCCGGGACACATGAACTCTGAAGCTTTCTTT.

The chain links TRBV28 to TRBJ1-2, with 12 nucleotides matching TRBD1. The length of the CDR3 is 15 residues. J gave up 0 bases and V 7 bases, and 3 bases lay outside the gene matches. The germline V gene has CDR1 MDHEN and CDR2 SYDVKM. DNA of the CDR3: TGTGCCAGCAAAGGGGACAGGGGGCCTAACTATGGCTACACCTTC. Amino acid sequence: CASKGDRGPNYGYTF.

On this clonotype: This could be a read error, since a much larger clone is one nucleotide away. The rearrangement uses TRBV12-3 or TRBV12-4 and TRBJ2-3, with 8 positions matching TRBD2. The CDR3 sequence is 15 residues long. CDR3 coding DNA: TGTACCAGCAGCGGACTAGCAGATAGCACAGATACGCAGTATTTT. As protein: CTSSGLADSTDTQYF.

This clonotype was observed a handful of times. The V and J genes are TRBV10-3 and TRBJ2-3; D gene ambiguous. Germline V gives CDR1 ENHRY, CDR2 SYGVKD. The CDR3 is 16 amino acids. Between the trimmed V and J ends, which lost 2 bases and 0 bases, there was a span of 12 bases. The CDR3 DNA sequence: TGTGCCATCAGTGAGCCGATTCTCAGTAGCACAGATACGCAGTATTTT. Amino acid sequence: CAISEPILSSTDTQYF.

This rearrangement joins TRBV2 to TRBJ2-3, with TRBD2 matching over 9 bases. This CDR3 spans 17 amino acids. CDR1 and CDR2 from the germline V gene are SNHLY and FYNNEI. The V gene end was trimmed by 8 bases and the J gene end by 0 bases; junction bases not matched to a gene: 12. The CDR3 nucleotides read TGTGCCAGCCGTCAGTGGGCTAGCGGGGTTAGCACAGATACGCAGTATTTT. This gives the protein CASRQWASGVSTDTQYF.

The chain is built from TRBV14 and TRBJ2-7, with a weak D call TRBD1 (5 bases). Germline CDR1 SGHDN, CDR2 FVKESK. This CDR3 is 14 amino acids long. V was pared by 4 bases and J by 4 bases, with 14 bases between. CDR3 sequence reads: CASSPEKGFYEQYF. DNA of the CDR3: TGTGCCAGCAGCCCAGAAAAGGGGTTTTACGAGCAGTACTTC.

This clonotype was recorded many times. Here the CDR3 reads CASSLGEGATTEAFF. For the CDR3, the DNA is TGTGCCAGCAGCTTAGGGGAGGGGGCGACCACTGAAGCTTTCTTT. V usage is TRBV7-2 and J usage is TRBJ1-1; the match to TRBD1 covers 7 bases. CDR3 size: 15 residues. Trimming removed 1 base from V and 4 bases from J; junction bases left unmatched: 6. From germline, CDR1 is SGHTA and CDR2 FQGNSA.

Notes on this clonotype: It may be a read error: a sequence one base away is much more abundant. V gene TRBV4-1 combines with J gene TRBJ2-1; 9 bases align to TRBD1. Trimming removed 6 bases from V and 8 bases from J; junction bases left unmatched: 11. Germline V gene lookup returns CDR1 MGHRA and CDR2 YSYEKL. CDR3 size: 15 residues. In DNA, the CDR3 is TGCGCCAGCAGTTTGGGACAGGGCGTTACCCATGAGCAGTTCTTC. Its translation is CASSLGQGVTHEQFF.

The chain couples TRBV6-4 to TRBJ2-7; D perhaps matches TRBD1 (6 bases). The germline gives CDR1 MRHNA, CDR2 SNTAGT. The V and J ends lost 0 bases and 0 bases respectively, with 9 bases between them. The CDR3 runs to 15 residues. The CDR3 loop reads CASSDSRTVSYEQYF. The CDR3 DNA sequence: TGTGCCAGCAGTGACTCGAGGACAGTCTCCTACGAGCAGTACTTC.

Comments on this clonotype: A read error may be the cause here, since a much bigger clone is one base away. The chain employs TRBV20-1 and TRBJ1-1; the D gene is possibly TRBD1 (5 bases). Germline assignment: CDR1 DFQATT and CDR2 SNEGSKA (reference sequence). The length of the CDR3 is 15 residues. The CDR3 DNA follows: TGCAGTGCTAGTGGCAGGGAGCGTATGAACACTGGAGCTTTCTTT. Its translation is CSASGRERMNTGAFF.

This clonotype has at least ten counts. The V and J genes are TRBV9 and TRBJ2-7; D unclear. Trimming cost V 4 bases and J 1 base, with 12 bases left between them. Germline-derived CDR1 and CDR2 are SGDLS and YYNGEE. This CDR3 contains 14 residues. The CDR3 DNA reads TGTGCCAGCAGCCCCTTCGGAGATTCCTACGAGCAGTACTTC. This codes for CASSPFGDSYEQYF.